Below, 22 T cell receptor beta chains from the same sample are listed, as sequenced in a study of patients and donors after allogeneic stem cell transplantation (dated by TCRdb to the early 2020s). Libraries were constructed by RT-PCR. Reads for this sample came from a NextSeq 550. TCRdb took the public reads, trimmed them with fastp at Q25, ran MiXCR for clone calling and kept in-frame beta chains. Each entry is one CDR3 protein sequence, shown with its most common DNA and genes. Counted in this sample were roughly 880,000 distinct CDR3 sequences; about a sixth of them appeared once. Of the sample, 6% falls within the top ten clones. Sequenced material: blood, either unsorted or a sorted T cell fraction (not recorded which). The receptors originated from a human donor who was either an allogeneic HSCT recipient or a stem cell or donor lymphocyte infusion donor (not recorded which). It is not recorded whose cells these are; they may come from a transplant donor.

CDR3 bases: TGTGCCACCAGTGACCGACTAGCGCCGAGCACAGATACGCAGTATTTT. It translates to CATSDRLAPSTDTQYF. V gene TRBV24-1 combines with J gene TRBJ2-3, with 8 nucleotides matching TRBD2. Trimming took 4 bases from V and 0 from J; bases not matched to a gene: 5. The CDR3 loop spans 16 amino acids. Germline V gene data show CDR1 as KGHDR and CDR2 as SFDVKD.

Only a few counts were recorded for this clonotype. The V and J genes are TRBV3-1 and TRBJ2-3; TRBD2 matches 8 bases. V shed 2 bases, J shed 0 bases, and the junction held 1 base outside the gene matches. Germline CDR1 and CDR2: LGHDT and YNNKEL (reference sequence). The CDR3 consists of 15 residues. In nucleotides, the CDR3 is TGTGCCAGCAGCCAATCTAGCGGGAGCACAGATACGCAGTATTTT. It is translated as CASSQSSGSTDTQYF.

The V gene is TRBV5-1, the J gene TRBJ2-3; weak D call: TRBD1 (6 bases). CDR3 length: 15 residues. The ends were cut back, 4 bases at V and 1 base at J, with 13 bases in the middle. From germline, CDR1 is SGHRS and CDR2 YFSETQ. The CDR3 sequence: CASSVQGWGTDTQYF. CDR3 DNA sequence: TGCGCCAGCAGCGTACAGGGATGGGGCACAGATACGCAGTATTTT.

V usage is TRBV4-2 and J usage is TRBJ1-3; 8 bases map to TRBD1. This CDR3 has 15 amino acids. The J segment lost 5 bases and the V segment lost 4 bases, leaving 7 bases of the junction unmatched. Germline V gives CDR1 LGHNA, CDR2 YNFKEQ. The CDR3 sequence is CASSRRDRFRNTIYF. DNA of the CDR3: TGTGCCAGCAGCCGCCGGGACAGGTTTAGAAACACCATATATTTT.

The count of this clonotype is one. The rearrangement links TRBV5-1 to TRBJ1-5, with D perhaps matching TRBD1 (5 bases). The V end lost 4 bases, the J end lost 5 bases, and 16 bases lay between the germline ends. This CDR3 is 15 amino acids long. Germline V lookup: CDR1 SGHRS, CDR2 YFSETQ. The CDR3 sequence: CASSPGTGLHQPQHF. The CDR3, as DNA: TGCGCCAGCAGCCCGGGCACAGGACTCCATCAGCCCCAGCATTTT.

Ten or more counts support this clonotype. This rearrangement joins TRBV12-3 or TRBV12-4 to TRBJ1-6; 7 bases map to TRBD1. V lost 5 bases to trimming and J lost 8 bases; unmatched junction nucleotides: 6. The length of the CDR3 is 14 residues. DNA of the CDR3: TGTGCCAGCAGTGACAGGGTGCCCGATTCACCCCTCCACTTT. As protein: CASSDRVPDSPLHF.

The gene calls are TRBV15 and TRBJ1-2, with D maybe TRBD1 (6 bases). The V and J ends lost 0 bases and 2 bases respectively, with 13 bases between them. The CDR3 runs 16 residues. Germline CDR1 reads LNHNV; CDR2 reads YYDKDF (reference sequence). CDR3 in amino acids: CATSRDPTGRNYGYTF. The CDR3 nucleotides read TGTGCCACCAGCAGAGATCCTACAGGGAGGAACTATGGCTACACCTTC.

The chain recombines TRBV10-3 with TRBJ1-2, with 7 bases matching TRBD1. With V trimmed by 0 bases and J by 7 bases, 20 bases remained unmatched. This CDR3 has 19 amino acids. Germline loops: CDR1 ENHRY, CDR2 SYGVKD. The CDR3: CAISESKWNWTGGYIGYTF. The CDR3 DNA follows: TGTGCCATCAGTGAGTCCAAGTGGAACTGGACAGGCGGATACATTGGCTACACCTTC.

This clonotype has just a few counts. The CDR3 is CASSPLGTAVYGYTF. The DNA of the CDR3 is TGTGCCAGCAGCCCGTTGGGGACAGCCGTCTATGGCTACACCTTC. This chain links TRBV6-1 with TRBJ1-2, with 7 bases identical to TRBD1. V gave up 6 bases and J gave up 4 bases; unmatched junction bases: 11. Germline CDR1 MNHNS, CDR2 SASEGT. The CDR3 is 15 amino acids.

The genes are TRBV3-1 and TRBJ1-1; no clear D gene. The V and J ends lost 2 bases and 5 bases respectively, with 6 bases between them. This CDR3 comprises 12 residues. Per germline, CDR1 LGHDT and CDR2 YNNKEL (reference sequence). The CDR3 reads CASSQRRTEAFF. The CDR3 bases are TGTGCCAGCAGCCAACGAAGAACTGAAGCTTTCTTT. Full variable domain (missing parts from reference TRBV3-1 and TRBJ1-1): DTAVSQTPKYLVTQMGNDKSIKCEQNLGHDTMYWYKQDSKKFLKIMFSYNNKELIINETVPNRFSPKSPDKAHLNLHINSLELGDSAVYFCASSQRRTEAFFGQGTRLTVV.

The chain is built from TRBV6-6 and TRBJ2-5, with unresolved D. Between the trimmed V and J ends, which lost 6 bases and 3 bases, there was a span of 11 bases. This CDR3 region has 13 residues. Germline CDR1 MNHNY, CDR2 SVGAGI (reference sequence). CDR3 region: CASSLHPKETQYF. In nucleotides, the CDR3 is TGTGCCAGCAGCCTTCACCCTAAAGAGACCCAGTACTTC.

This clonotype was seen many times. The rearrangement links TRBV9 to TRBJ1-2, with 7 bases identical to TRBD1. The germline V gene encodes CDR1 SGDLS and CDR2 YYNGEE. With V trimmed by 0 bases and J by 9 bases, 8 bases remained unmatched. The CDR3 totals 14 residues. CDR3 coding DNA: TGTGCCAGCAGCGTAGTTCAGGGGGATGTGAGCTACACCTTC. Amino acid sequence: CASSVVQGDVSYTF.

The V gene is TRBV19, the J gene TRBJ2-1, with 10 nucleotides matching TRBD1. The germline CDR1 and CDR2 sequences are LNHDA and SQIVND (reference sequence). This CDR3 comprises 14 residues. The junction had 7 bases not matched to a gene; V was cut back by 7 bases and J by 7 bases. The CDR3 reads CASNEGQGTNEQFF. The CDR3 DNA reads TGTGCCAGTAACGAGGGACAGGGGACGAATGAGCAGTTCTTC. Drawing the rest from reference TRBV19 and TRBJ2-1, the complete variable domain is DGGITQSPKYLFRKEGQNVTLSCEQNLNHDAMYWYRQDPGQGLRLIYYSQIVNDFQKGDIAEGYSVSREKKESFPLTVTSAQKNPTAFYLCASNEGQGTNEQFFGPGTRLTVL.

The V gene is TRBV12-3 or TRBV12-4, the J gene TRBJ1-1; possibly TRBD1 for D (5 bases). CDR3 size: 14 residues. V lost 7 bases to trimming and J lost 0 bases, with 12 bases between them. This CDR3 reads CASTWGGLNTEAFF. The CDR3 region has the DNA TGTGCCAGCACCTGGGGGGGACTGAACACTGAAGCTTTCTTT.

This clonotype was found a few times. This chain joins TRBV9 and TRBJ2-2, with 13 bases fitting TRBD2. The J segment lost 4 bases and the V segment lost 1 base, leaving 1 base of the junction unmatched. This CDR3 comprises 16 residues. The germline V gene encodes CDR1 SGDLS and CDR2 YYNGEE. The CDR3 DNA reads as TGTGCCAGCAGCGTAACTAGCGGGGGGGCCACCGGGGAGCTGTTTTTT. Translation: CASSVTSGGATGELFF.

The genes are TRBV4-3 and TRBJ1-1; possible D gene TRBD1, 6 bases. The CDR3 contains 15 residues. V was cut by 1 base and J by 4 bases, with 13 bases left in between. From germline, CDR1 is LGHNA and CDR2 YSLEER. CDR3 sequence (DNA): TGCGCCAGCAGCCAAGGGCACAGGGATGGCACTGAAGCTTTCTTT. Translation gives CASSQGHRDGTEAFF.

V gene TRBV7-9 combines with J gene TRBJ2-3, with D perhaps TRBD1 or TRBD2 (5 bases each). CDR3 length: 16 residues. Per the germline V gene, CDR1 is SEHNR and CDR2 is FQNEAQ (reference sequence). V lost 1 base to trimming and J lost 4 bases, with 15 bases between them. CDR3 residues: CASSLEGIPSPDTQYF. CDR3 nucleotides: TGTGCCAGCAGCTTAGAGGGGATCCCTAGCCCAGATACGCAGTATTTT.

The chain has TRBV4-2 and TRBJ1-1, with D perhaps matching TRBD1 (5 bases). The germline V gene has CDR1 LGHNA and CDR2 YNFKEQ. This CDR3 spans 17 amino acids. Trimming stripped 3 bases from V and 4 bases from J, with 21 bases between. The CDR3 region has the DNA TGTGCCAGCAGCCATCCTACGGGTGGGGGGACGGTCACTGAAGCTTTCTTT. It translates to CASSHPTGGGTVTEAFF.

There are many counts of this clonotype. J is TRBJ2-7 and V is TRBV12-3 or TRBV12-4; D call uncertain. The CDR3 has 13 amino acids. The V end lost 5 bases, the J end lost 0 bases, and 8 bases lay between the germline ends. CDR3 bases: TGTGCCAGCAGTGACGGAGTCTCCTACGAGCAGTACTTC. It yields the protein CASSDGVSYEQYF.

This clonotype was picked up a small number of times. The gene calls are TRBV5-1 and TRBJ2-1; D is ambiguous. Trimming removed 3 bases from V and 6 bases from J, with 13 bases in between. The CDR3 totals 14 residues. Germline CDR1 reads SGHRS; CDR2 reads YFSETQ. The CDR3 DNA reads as TGCGCCAGCAGCTCGATCCCCACGTCCAATGAGCAGTTCTTC. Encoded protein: CASSSIPTSNEQFF.

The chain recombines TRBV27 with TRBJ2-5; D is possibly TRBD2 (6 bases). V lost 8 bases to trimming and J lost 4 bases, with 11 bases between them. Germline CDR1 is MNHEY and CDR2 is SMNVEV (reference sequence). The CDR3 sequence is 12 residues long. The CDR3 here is CASRRGSETQYF. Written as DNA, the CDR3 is TGTGCCAGCCGTCGGGGGTCAGAGACCCAGTACTTC.

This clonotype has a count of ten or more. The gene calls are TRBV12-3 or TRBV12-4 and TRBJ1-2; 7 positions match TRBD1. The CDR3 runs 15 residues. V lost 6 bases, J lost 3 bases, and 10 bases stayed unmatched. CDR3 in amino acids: CASSRQGRAYYGYTF. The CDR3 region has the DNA TGTGCCAGCAGCCGACAGGGCCGAGCTTACTATGGCTACACCTTC.